The clone carrying this T cell receptor beta chain was counted only a few times. J lost 3 bases, V lost 0 bases, and 7 bases had no gene match. The CDR3 sequence is 16 residues long. Germline CDR1 is DFQATT and CDR2 is SNEGSKA (reference sequence). Amplification of TCR beta CDR3 regions was performed using RNA transcripts as template. Initially, a first-round RT-PCR of the TCR CDR3 employed the HTBI primer set. TCRdb analysed the multiplex PCR reads with MiXCR anew, one entry per CDR3 protein. Of about 350,000 distinct CDR3 sequences in the sample, about 19% were seen once. This specimen belongs to a study of T cells in Graves' hyperthyroidism and ophthalmopathy. The wider study: At initial diagnosis, before any treatment had begun, peripheral blood was obtained.

These patients, aged 18 to 65, had recently diagnosed hyperthyroidism lasting under 2 months. The sequenced material came from blood. This clonotype was sampled from a woman aged 18 to 35 with Graves' hyperthyroidism. The chain recombines TRBV20-1 with TRBJ1-5; 8 nucleotides agree with TRBD1. CDR3 amino acids: CSARDFQGADNQPQHF. In DNA form, the CDR3 reads TGCAGTGCTAGAGATTTTCAGGGGGCTGACAATCAGCCCCAGCATTTT.